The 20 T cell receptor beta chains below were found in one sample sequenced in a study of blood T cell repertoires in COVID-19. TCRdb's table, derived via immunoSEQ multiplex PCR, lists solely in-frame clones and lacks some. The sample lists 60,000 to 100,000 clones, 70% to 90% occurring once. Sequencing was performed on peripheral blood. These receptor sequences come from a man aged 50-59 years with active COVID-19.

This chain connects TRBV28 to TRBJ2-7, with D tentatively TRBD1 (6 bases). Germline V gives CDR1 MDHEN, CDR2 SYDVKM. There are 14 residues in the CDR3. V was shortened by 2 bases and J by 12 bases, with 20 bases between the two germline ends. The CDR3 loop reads CASSLRGQLTKGYF. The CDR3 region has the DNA TGTGCCAGCAGTTTAAGGGGACAACTCACAAAGGGGTACTTC.

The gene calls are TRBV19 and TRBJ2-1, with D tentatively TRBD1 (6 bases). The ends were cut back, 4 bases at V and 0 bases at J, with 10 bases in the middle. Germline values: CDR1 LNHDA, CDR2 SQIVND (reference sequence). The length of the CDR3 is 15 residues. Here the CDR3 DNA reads TGTGCCAGTAGTAAGCCGGACAGCTCCTACAATGAGCAGTTCTTC. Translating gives CASSKPDSSYNEQFF.

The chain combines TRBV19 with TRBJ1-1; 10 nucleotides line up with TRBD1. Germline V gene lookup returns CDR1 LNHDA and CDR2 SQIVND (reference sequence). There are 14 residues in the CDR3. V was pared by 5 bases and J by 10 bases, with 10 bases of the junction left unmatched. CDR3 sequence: CASSFPDRGSRAFF. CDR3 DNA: TGTGCCAGTAGTTTCCCGGACAGGGGGAGTAGAGCTTTCTTT.

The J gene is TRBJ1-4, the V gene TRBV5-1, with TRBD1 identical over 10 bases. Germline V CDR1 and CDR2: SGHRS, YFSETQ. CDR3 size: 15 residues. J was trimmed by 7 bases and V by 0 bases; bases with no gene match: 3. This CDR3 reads CASSLETGGSEKLFF. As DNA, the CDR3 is TGCGCCAGCAGCTTGGAGACAGGGGGCAGTGAAAAACTGTTTTTT.

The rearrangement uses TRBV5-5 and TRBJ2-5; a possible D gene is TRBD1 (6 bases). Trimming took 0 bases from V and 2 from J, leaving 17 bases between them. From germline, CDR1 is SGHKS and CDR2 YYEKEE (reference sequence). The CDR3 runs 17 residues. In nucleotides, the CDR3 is TGTGCCAGCAGCTTGGGCCGATCAGGGGCGGTACAAGAGACCCAGTACTTC. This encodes CASSLGRSGAVQETQYF.

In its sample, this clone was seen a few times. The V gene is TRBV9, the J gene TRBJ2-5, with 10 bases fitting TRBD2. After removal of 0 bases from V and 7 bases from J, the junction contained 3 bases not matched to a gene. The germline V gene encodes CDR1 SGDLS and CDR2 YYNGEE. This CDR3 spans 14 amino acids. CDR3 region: CASSVEPSGGTQYF. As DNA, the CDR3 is TGTGCCAGCAGCGTAGAGCCTAGCGGGGGGACCCAGTACTTC.

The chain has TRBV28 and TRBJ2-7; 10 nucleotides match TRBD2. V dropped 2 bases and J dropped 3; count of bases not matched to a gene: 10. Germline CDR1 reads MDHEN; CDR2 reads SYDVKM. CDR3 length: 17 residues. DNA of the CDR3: TGTGCCAGCAGTTTAGACGTAGCGGGGGGCTCCCTCTACGAGCAGTACTTC. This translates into CASSLDVAGGSLYEQYF.

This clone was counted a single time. DNA for the CDR3: TGTGCCAGCAGCTCCCTGGCGGGGGCCCAAGAGACCCAGTACTTC. It codes for CASSSLAGAQETQYF. V is TRBV7-8 and J is TRBJ2-5; maybe TRBD2 (7 bases). Germline loops: CDR1 SGHVS, CDR2 FQNEAQ. The CDR3 has 15 residues. Trimming removed 4 bases from V and 1 base from J, with 13 bases in between.

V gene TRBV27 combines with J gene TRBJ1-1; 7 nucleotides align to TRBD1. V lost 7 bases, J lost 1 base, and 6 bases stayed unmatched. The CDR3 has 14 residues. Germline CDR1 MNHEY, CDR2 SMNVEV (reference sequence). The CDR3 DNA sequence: TGTGCCAGCAAAGCCGGGACAGCGAACACTGAAGCTTTCTTT. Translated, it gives CASKAGTANTEAFF.

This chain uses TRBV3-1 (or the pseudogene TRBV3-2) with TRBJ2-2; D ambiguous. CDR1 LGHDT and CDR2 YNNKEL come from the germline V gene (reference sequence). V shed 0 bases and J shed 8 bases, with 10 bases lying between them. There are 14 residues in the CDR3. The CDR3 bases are TGTGCCAGCAGCCAAGATCCGAGGCGGGGGGAGCTGTTTTTT. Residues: CASSQDPRRGELFF.

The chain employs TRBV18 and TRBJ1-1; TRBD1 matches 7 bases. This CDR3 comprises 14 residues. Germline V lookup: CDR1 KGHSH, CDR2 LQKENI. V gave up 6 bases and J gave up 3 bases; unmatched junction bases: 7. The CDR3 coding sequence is TGTGCCAGCTCCTCGACAGGGTTCGACACTGAAGCTTTCTTT. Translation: CASSSTGFDTEAFF.

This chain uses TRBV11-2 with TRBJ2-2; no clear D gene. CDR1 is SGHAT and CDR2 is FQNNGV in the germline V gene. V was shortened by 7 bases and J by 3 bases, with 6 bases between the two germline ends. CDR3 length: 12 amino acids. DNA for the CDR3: TGTGCCAGCACTCTCGACACCGGGGAGCTGTTTTTT. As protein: CASTLDTGELFF.

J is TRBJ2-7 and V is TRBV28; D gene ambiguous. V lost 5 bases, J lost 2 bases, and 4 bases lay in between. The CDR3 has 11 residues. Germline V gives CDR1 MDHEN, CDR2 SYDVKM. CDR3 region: CASSTAYEQYF. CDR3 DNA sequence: TGTGCCAGCAGTACAGCCTACGAGCAGTACTTC. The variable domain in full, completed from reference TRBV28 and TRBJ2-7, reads DVKVTQSSRYLVKRTGEKVFLECVQDMDHENMFWYRQDPGLGLRLIYFSYDVKMKEKGDIPEGYSVSREKKERFSLILESASTNQTSMYLCASSTAYEQYFGPGTRLTVT.

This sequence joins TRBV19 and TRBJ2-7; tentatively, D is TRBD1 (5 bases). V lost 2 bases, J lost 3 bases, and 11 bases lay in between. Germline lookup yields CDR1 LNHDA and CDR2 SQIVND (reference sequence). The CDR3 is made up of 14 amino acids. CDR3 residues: CASSIRAGNYEQYF. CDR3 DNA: TGTGCCAGTAGTATAAGGGCAGGGAACTACGAGCAGTACTTC.

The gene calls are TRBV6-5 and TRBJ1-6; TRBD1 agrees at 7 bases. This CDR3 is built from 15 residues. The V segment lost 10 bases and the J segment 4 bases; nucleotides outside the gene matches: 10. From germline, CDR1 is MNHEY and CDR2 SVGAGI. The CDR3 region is CATLDRVSYNSPLHF. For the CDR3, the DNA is TGTGCCACCCTAGACAGGGTTTCTTATAATTCACCCCTCCACTTT.

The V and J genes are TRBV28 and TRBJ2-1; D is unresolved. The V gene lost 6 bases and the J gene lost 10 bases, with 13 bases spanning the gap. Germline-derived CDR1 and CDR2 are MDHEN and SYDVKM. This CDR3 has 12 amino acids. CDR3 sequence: CASSPLSAEQFF. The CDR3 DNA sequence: TGTGCCAGCAGCCCCCTTTCAGCGGAGCAGTTCTTC.

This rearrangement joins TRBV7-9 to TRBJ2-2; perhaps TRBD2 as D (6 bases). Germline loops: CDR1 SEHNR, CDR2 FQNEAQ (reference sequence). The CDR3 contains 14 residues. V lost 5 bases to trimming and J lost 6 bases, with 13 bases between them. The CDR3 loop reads CASSPGSWSGELFF. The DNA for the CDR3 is TGTGCCAGCAGCCCCGGGAGTTGGTCCGGGGAGCTGTTTTTT.

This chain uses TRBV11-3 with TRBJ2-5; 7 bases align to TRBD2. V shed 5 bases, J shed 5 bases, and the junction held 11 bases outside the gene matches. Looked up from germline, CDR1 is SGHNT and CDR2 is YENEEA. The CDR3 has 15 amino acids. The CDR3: CASSLQRTRWETQYF. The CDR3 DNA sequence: TGTGCCAGCAGCCTCCAACGGACTAGATGGGAGACCCAGTACTTC.

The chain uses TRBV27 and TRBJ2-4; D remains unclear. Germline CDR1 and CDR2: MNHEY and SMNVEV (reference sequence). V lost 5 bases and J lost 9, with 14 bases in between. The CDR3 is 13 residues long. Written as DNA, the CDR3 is TGTGCCAGCAGTCTCCGGTCTCTAGGCATTCAGTACTTC. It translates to CASSLRSLGIQYF.

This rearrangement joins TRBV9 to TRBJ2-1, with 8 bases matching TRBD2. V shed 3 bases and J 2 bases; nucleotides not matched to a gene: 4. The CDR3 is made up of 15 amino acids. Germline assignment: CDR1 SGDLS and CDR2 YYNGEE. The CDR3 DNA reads TGTGCCAGCAGCGACGGGGGGGGCCCCTACAATGAGCAGTTCTTC. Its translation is CASSDGGGPYNEQFF.